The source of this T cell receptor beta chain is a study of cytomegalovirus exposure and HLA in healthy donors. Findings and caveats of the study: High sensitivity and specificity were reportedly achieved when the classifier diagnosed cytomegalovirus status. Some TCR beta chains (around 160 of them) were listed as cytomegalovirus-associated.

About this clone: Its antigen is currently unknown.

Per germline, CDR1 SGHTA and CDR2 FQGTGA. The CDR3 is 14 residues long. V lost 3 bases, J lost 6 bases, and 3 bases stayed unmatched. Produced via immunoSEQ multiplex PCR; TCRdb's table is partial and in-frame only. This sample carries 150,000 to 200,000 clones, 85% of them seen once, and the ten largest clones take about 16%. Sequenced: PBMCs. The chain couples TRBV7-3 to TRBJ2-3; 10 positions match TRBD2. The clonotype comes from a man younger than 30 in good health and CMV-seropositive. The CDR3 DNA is TGTGCCAGCAGCTTTGGTAGCGGGAGGGATACGCAGTATTTT. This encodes CASSFGSGRDTQYF.